The clone carrying this T cell receptor beta chain was counted a few times. Its antigen remains unknown. This specimen belongs to a study of OX40 agonist ivuxolimab in advanced cancers. Overall study: In this cohort, patients received ivuxolimab, an agonistic anti-OX40 (CD134) antibody.

Study results and limitations: At 0.1 to 3.0 mg/kg, clonal expansion of CD4+ and CD8+ blood T cells had occurred by week 6. Expanded clones tended on average to be more numerous among CD8+ T cells than CD4+.

People who had autoimmune disease history or systemic immunosuppression were excluded. Profiled with immunoSEQ multiplex PCR; TCRdb holds only in-frame clones, not every one. Among 80,000 or so clones listed, roughly 86% were seen once. V was pared by 4 bases and J by 0 bases, with 11 bases between. Germline V lookup: CDR1 SGHNT, CDR2 YYREEE (reference sequence). The CDR3 length is 15 residues. The origin of this receptor is an adult with an advanced solid tumor such as melanoma, head and neck, liver or kidney cancer. The sample in question was CD4+ or CD8+ T cells sorted from blood, obtained in a trial of the OX40 agonist ivuxolimab. This rearrangement joins TRBV5-4 to TRBJ1-3; D unresolved. The chain's CDR3 is CASSPGLYSGNTIYF. CDR3 sequence (DNA): TGTGCCAGCAGCCCGGGCCTCTACTCTGGAAACACCATATATTTT.